This T cell receptor beta chain was obtained from a study of response to subunit inactivated influenza vaccine. Whole-study findings and limits: Authors suggested that a seasonal influenza vaccination recruits few new T cells each time.

Germline trimming cut 4 bases from V and 7 bases from J; bases unmatched to any gene: 22. This CDR3 is 19 amino acids long. The V gene's germline CDR1 is SGHDT and CDR2 YYEEEE. TCRdb reanalysed the RT-PCR reads using MiXCR and keeps one entry per CDR3 protein. Found here are about 650,000 distinct CDR3 sequences, 15% to 19% of them singletons; the top ten hold around a tenth. As regards this clonotype: The antigen is unknown.

Sequencing was performed on PBMCs from blood, taken roughly 12 days after vaccination. The source is a man aged 45-60 years who received an inactivated influenza vaccine. The chain couples TRBV5-6 to TRBJ2-7; TRBD2 agrees at 11 bases. As DNA, the CDR3 is TGTGCCAGCAGCATCTTAGCGGGAGGGTCCCTCCGACTGGTGGTTGAGCAGTACTTC. Its translation is CASSILAGGSLRLVVEQYF. Variable domain in full (rest from reference TRBV5-6 and TRBJ2-7): DAGVTQSPTHLIKTRGQQVTLRCSPKSGHDTVSWYQQALGQGPQFIFQYYEEEERQRGNFPDRFSGHQFPNYSSELNVNALLLGDSALYLCASSILAGGSLRLVVEQYFGPGTRLTVT.